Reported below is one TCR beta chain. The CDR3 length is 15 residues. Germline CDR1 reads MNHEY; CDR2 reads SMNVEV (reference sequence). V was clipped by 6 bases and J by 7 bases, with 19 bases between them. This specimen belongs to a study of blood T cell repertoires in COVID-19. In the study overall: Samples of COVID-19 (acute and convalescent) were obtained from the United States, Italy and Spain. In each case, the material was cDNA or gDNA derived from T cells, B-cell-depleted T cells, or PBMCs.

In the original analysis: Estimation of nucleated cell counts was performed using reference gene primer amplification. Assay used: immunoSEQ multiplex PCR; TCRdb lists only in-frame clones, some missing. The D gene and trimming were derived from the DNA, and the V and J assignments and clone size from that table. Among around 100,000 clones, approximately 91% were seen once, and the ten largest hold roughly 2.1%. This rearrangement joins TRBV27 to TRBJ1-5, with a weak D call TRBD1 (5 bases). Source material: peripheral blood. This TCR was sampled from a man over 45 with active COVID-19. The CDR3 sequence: CASSIASGGKQPQHF. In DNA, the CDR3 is TGTGCCAGCAGCATCGCGTCTGGGGGGAAACAGCCCCAGCATTTT.